What follows is one T cell receptor beta chain and its context. The antigen is unknown. V was cut by 8 bases and J by 4 bases, with 12 bases left in between. Looked up from germline, CDR1 is MNHEY and CDR2 is SVGAGI. The CDR3 is 12 amino acids. The data were taken from a study of Ad26.COV2.S vaccination and SARS-CoV-2 variants. The study's findings and limits: Substantial breadth in spike-specific CD8+ and CD4+ T cell responses was reportedly seen after vaccination.

Assay: immunoSEQ multiplex PCR; the TCRdb copy retains only in-frame clones and omits some. The sample comprises roughly 400,000 clones, roughly 88% of which are singletons, and less than 4.5% rests with the top ten. Indicated treatment: roughly 19 received Ad26.COV2.S at low or high dose, single or two shots; about 5 received placebo; per-sample allocation not given. The investigators took samples on day 63 after the first vaccine or placebo injection. Aged 18-55 years, donor was enrolled in Boston in 2020. The gene calls are TRBV6-5 and TRBJ2-7; D perhaps matches TRBD1 (5 bases). The sample in question was peripheral blood, obtained in a trial of Ad26.COV2.S vaccine versus placebo. The sequence was obtained from a person between 18 and 60 years old who received the Ad26.COV2.S COVID-19 vaccine or a placebo. CDR3 amino acids: CASGAPEYEQYF. The CDR3 DNA follows: TGTGCCAGCGGGGCCCCGGAGTACGAGCAGTACTTC.